This TCR beta chain was retrieved from a study of T cell clones after liver transplantation. Germline CDR1 is ENHRY and CDR2 is SYGVKD. The V gene lost 0 bases and the J gene lost 4 bases, with 9 bases spanning the gap. The CDR3 covers 14 residues. Clones were sequenced by immunoSEQ multiplex PCR, and TCRdb holds only the in-frame ones, with some missing. In the table there are 45,000 to 55,000 clones, approximately 88% of which are singletons. This clonotype was sampled from a human donor who received a liver transplant. The sequencing used CD4+ T cells from blood, collected before liver transplant. The chain links TRBV10-3 to TRBJ2-5; no clear D gene. This chain's CDR3 is CAISESRVGETQYF. The DNA for the CDR3 is TGTGCCATCAGTGAGTCCCGGGTGGGAGAGACCCAGTACTTC.